The 10 T cell receptor beta chains below all came from one sample that was sequenced in a study of cytomegalovirus exposure and HLA in healthy donors. PCR employed 60 Vbeta and 13 Jbeta primers. The repertoire was sequenced with immunoSEQ multiplex PCR; TCRdb's copy has only in-frame clones and lacks some. This sample has around 100,000 clones, with around 75% found just once. The sample taken for sequencing was PBMCs. These receptors were obtained from a male donor in good health and CMV-seropositive.

This chain joins TRBV5-1 and TRBJ2-5, with D unresolved. This CDR3 region has 14 residues. Germline V gene sequence: CDR1 SGHRS, CDR2 YFSETQ. V was clipped by 4 bases and J by 0 bases, with 10 bases between them. CDR3: CASSPAADQETQYF. The CDR3 nucleotides are TGCGCCAGCAGCCCGGCGGCAGACCAAGAGACCCAGTACTTC.

V gene TRBV6-1 combines with J gene TRBJ2-1; 7 bases line up with TRBD2. Germline-derived CDR1 and CDR2 are MNHNS and SASEGT. The length of the CDR3 is 15 residues. The J segment lost 6 bases and the V segment lost 6 bases, leaving 11 bases of the junction unmatched. CDR3 amino acids: CASSRGEGESNEQFF. The CDR3 bases are TGTGCCAGCAGCCGGGGGGAGGGTGAATCCAATGAGCAGTTCTTC.

V is TRBV27 and J is TRBJ1-4; no definite D call. V lost 3 bases and J lost 2, with 7 bases in between. Germline CDR1 and CDR2: MNHEY and SMNVEV (reference sequence). This CDR3 comprises 14 residues. CDR3 nucleotides: TGTGCCAGCAGTTTTGCGGGCACTAATGAAAAACTGTTTTTT. The encoded protein is CASSFAGTNEKLFF.

This chain uses TRBV7-9 with TRBJ2-1; 14 bases map to TRBD2. J gave up 8 bases and V 7 bases, and 13 bases lay outside the gene matches. CDR1 is SEHNR and CDR2 is FQNEAQ in the germline V gene (reference sequence). The CDR3 sequence is 17 residues long. The CDR3 coding sequence is TGTGCCAGCACCAACGAACTAGGACTAGCGGGGGGCCATGAGCAGTTCTTC. Protein: CASTNELGLAGGHEQFF.

The rearrangement joins TRBV7-9 to TRBJ1-1, with TRBD1 matching over 8 bases. The germline CDR1 and CDR2 sequences are SEHNR and FQNEAQ (reference sequence). The ends lost 3 bases at V and 8 bases at J; junction bases unmatched: 5. This CDR3 has 13 residues. The CDR3 DNA reads TGTGCCAGCAGCTTTAGCCGGGACAGGGAAGCTTTCTTT. Protein sequence: CASSFSRDREAFF.

This clone turned up a few times. The chain has TRBV4-1 and TRBJ2-5; no firm D call. This CDR3 has 13 amino acids. The germline gives CDR1 MGHRA, CDR2 YSYEKL. Trimming removed 1 base at V and 4 bases at J, with 7 bases between. CDR3 bases: TGCGCCAGCAGCCAAGGTAGCCGAGAGACCCAGTACTTC. Residues: CASSQGSRETQYF.

The chain couples TRBV30 to TRBJ1-5; 7 nucleotides agree with TRBD1. Germline V gene data show CDR1 as GTSNPN and CDR2 as SVGIG (reference sequence). V lost 2 bases to trimming and J lost 2 bases; unmatched junction nucleotides: 3. The CDR3 contains 14 residues. CDR3 sequence reads: CAWSRDRGNQPQHF. The DNA for the CDR3 is TGTGCCTGGAGTCGCGACAGGGGCAATCAGCCCCAGCATTTT.

This clone was counted only a few times. This sequence joins TRBV7-2 and TRBJ2-2; possibly TRBD1 for D (7 bases). Germline values: CDR1 SGHTA, CDR2 FQGNSA. The V end was cut by 5 bases, the J end by 7 bases, with 11 bases between. The CDR3 totals 13 residues. CDR3 amino acids: CASSAGGYGELFF. The CDR3 bases are TGTGCCAGCAGCGCAGGGGGGTACGGGGAGCTGTTTTTT. Complete variable domain (other parts from reference TRBV7-2 and TRBJ2-2): GAGVSQSPSNKVTEKGKDVELRCDPISGHTALYWYRQSLGQGLEFLIYFQGNSAPDKSGLPSDRFSAERTGGSVSTLTIQRTQQEDSAVYLCASSAGGYGELFFGEGSRLTVL.

This chain uses TRBV30 with TRBJ2-5; tentative D call: TRBD2 (6 bases). With the DNA end fitting TRBJ2-7 better, the J assignment may be wrong. The CDR3 totals 14 residues. Germline values: CDR1 GTSNPN, CDR2 SVGIG (reference sequence). The CDR3 reads CAWSVTWRAYEQYF. CDR3 in DNA: TGTGCCTGGAGTGTAACATGGAGGGCCTACGAGCAGTACTTC.

In its sample, this clone was seen a few times. The CDR3 is CATSKGERDGTDTQYF. For the CDR3, the DNA is TGTGCCACCAGCAAAGGGGAACGAGACGGCACAGATACGCAGTATTTT. The chain links TRBV15 to TRBJ2-3; weak D call: TRBD1 (5 bases). CDR1 and CDR2 from the germline V gene are LNHNV and YYDKDF (reference sequence). The CDR3 extends over 16 amino acids. Deletions cut 4 bases from V and 1 base from J, with 15 bases between. The whole variable domain, filled in from reference TRBV15 and TRBJ2-3, reads DAMVIQNPRYQVTQFGKPVTLSCSQTLNHNVMYWYQQKSSQAPKLLFHYYDKDFNNEADTPDNFQSRRPNTSFCFLDIRSPGLGDTAMYLCATSKGERDGTDTQYFGPGTRLTVL.